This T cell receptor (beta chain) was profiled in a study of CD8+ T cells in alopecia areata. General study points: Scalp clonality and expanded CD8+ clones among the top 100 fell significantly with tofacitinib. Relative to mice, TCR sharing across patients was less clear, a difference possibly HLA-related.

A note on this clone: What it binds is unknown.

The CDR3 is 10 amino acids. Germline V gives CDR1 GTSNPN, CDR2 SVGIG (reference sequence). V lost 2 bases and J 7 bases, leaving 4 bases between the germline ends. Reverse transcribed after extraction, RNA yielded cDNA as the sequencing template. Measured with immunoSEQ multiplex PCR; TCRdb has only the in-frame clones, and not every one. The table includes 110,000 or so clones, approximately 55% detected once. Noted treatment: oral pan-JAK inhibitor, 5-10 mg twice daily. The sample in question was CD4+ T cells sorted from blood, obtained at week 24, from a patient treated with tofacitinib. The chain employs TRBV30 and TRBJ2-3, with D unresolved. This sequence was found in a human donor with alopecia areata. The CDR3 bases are TGTGCCTGGAGTTTGAATACGCAGTATTTT. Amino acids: CAWSLNTQYF.